This T cell receptor beta chain comes out of a study of blood T cell repertoires in COVID-19. Study-level background: T cells, B-cell-depleted T cells, or PBMCs provided the cDNA or gDNA that served as material.

Losses at the gene ends were 4 bases for V and 0 bases for J; bases not matched to a gene: 8. The CDR3 covers 16 residues. Germline CDR1 SGHKS, CDR2 YYEKEE (reference sequence). Generated by immunoSEQ multiplex PCR, the TCRdb table keeps only in-frame clones and is missing some. The sample yields more than 65,000 clones, 75% to 85% seen once. The chain recombines TRBV5-5 with TRBJ1-2, with 8 bases lining up with TRBD1. Sequenced input: peripheral blood. The TCR originated in a woman aged 55-69 years with acute or convalescent COVID-19. CDR3 DNA: TGTGCCAGCAGCGGTTACAGGGGGATAGCTAACTATGGCTACACCTTC. This encodes CASSGYRGIANYGYTF.